These 10 T cell receptor beta chains were sequenced from one sample in a study of blood T cell repertoires in COVID-19. Clones were read by immunoSEQ multiplex PCR, and TCRdb kept only the in-frame ones, dropping some. The repertoire holds tens of thousands of clones, with over 80% as singletons. The sequencing sample was made of peripheral blood. The receptors were sampled from a man in his sixties with acute or convalescent COVID-19.

The chain recombines TRBV12-3 or TRBV12-4 with TRBJ2-1; D uncertain. This CDR3 is built from 12 residues. Trimming removed 6 bases at V and 3 bases at J, with 6 bases between. CDR3 sequence reads: CASRTSYNEQFF. CDR3 in DNA: TGTGCCAGCAGGACAAGCTACAATGAGCAGTTCTTC.

The chain employs TRBV19 and TRBJ2-1, with TRBD2 identical over 14 bases. Looked up from germline, CDR1 is LNHDA and CDR2 is SQIVND (reference sequence). V dropped 3 bases and J dropped 9; count of bases not matched to a gene: 7. The CDR3 length is 16 residues. The CDR3 loop reads CASSMGTSGSFGEQFF. The CDR3 DNA is TGTGCCAGTAGTATGGGGACTAGCGGGAGTTTCGGTGAGCAGTTCTTC.

In the case of this clone: The sample carries other DNA sequences with the same CDR3. The V and J genes are TRBV9 and TRBJ2-2; 7 nucleotides align to TRBD2. Germline V gives CDR1 SGDLS, CDR2 YYNGEE. The CDR3 runs to 16 residues. The ends lost 2 bases at V and 2 bases at J; junction bases unmatched: 6. The CDR3 loop reads CASSVRLAVNTGELFF. The CDR3 DNA reads TGTGCCAGCAGCGTCAGACTAGCCGTTAACACCGGGGAGCTGTTTTTT.

This clone was seen just once. The chain recombines TRBV5-5 with TRBJ1-6, with D unclear. V was shortened by 2 bases and J by 3 bases, with 9 bases between the two germline ends. Per germline, CDR1 SGHKS and CDR2 YYEKEE (reference sequence). The CDR3 sequence is 15 residues long. Here the CDR3 reads CASSFDGSYNSPLHF. Here the CDR3 DNA reads TGTGCCAGCAGCTTCGATGGCAGCTATAATTCACCCCTCCACTTT.

The chain links TRBV19 to TRBJ2-5; tentatively, D is TRBD1 (5 bases). The germline V gene encodes CDR1 LNHDA and CDR2 SQIVND (reference sequence). The CDR3 spans 17 residues. V lost 3 bases and J lost 5, with 22 bases in between. CDR3 DNA: TGTGCCAGTAGTATGGCCCCCGACAGTTTGGGCGAGGAGACCCAGTACTTC. Residues: CASSMAPDSLGEETQYF.

The rearrangement links TRBV3-1 (or the pseudogene TRBV3-2) to TRBJ2-7; TRBD2 agrees at 11 bases. The CDR3 totals 16 residues. The germline CDR1 and CDR2 sequences are LGHDT and YNNKEL (reference sequence). The J segment lost 3 bases and the V segment lost 4 bases, leaving 8 bases of the junction unmatched. The CDR3 here is CASSPRAGLAVYEQYF. The CDR3 DNA follows: TGTGCCAGCAGCCCACGTGCGGGACTAGCGGTCTACGAGCAGTACTTC.

V gene TRBV25-1 combines with J gene TRBJ2-1; D might be TRBD2 (5 bases). CDR3 length equals 14 residues. Trimming left V 5 bases short and J 10 bases short, with 18 bases between. The V gene's germline CDR1 is MGHDK and CDR2 SYGVNS. DNA of the CDR3: TGTGCCAGCAGTCACCATAATAGACCGGGGGAGCAGTTCTTC. This codes for CASSHHNRPGEQFF.

The gene calls are TRBV4-3 and TRBJ1-1; 7 bases agree with TRBD1. This CDR3 region has 18 residues. Trimming removed 0 bases from V and 4 bases from J; junction bases left unmatched: 14. The germline CDR1 and CDR2 sequences are LGHNA and YSLEER. The CDR3 DNA sequence: TGCGCCAGCAGCCAAGAAGGACAGGCCTCGGCAAGGCCCACTGAAGCTTTCTTT. It is translated as CASSQEGQASARPTEAFF.

This CDR3 is CASSGAGTLNTEAFF. The DNA of the CDR3 is TGTGCCAGCAGCGGTGCTGGGACATTGAACACTGAAGCTTTCTTT. This chain uses TRBV9 with TRBJ1-1, with D perhaps TRBD1 (6 bases). V shed 3 bases and J shed 0 bases, with 12 bases lying between them. The CDR3 has 15 residues. Germline loops: CDR1 SGDLS, CDR2 YYNGEE.

The V call is TRBV24-1, the J call TRBJ2-5; tentatively, D is TRBD2 (5 bases). Trimming stripped 6 bases from V and 2 bases from J, with 18 bases between. Germline V lookup: CDR1 KGHDR, CDR2 SFDVKD. The CDR3 runs 16 residues. CDR3 residues: CATSTHLRTGQETQYF. The CDR3 coding sequence is TGTGCCACCAGTACACATTTGCGGACGGGGCAAGAGACCCAGTACTTC.